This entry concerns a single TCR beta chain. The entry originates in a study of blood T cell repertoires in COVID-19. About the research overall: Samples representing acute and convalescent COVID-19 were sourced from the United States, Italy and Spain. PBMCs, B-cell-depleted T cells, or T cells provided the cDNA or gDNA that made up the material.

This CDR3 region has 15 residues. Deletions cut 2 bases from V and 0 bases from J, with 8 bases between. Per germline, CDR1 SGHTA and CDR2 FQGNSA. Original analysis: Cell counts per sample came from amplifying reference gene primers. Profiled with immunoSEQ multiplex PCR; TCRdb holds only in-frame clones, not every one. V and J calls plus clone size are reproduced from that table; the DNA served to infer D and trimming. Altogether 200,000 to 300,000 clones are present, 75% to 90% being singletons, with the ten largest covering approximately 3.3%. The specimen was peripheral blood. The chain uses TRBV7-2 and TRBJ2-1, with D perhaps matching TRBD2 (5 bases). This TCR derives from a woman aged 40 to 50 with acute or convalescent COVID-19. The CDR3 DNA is TGTGCCAGCAGCTTACTAGGGAGCTCCTACAATGAGCAGTTCTTC. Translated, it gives CASSLLGSSYNEQFF.